This T cell receptor (beta chain) is drawn from a study of blood T cell repertoires in COVID-19. Study summary: Sites in the United States, Italy and Spain provided acute and convalescent COVID-19 samples. Sources were T cells, B-cell-depleted T cells, or PBMCs; the material itself was cDNA or gDNA.

As processed by the authors: Reference gene primer amplification gave nucleated cell count estimates. The protocol was immunoSEQ multiplex PCR, while the TCRdb copy is restricted to in-frame clones and leaves out a portion. The DNA gave D and trimming, while V, J and clone size come from that table. Altogether approximately 180,000 clones are present, roughly 90% being singletons, with the ten largest covering approximately 1.4%. This clone was counted once. Germline V lookup: CDR1 SQVTM, CDR2 ANQGSEA. Trimming took 6 bases from V and 2 from J, leaving 4 bases between them. The CDR3 consists of 11 residues.

This receptor was identified in a woman aged 45-59 years with acute or convalescent COVID-19. The chain links TRBV29-1 to TRBJ1-4, with D unclear. Sequencing was done on a sample of peripheral blood. In DNA, the CDR3 is TGCAGCGTCCAGACTAATGAAAAACTGTTTTTT. It specifies CSVQTNEKLFF.